Listed here are 26 T cell receptor beta chains from one sample, sequenced in a study of T cell repertoires in cytomegalovirus infection. Each CDR3 protein gets one entry after TCRdb re-called the reads with MiXCR. The table records 250,000 to 300,000 distinct CDR3 sequences, approximately 10% of them present only once. The sequenced sample consisted of PBMCs. Receptors originate from a human donor in good health (CMV status not recorded). Some clones in this sample may be carry-over from other donors' samples.

This chain uses TRBV14 with TRBJ2-3, with D hard to call. CDR1 is SGHDN, CDR2 FVKESK, per germline. This CDR3 is 18 amino acids long. With 0 bases removed from V and 2 bases from J, the gap between germline ends came to 18 bases. Written as DNA, the CDR3 is TGTGCCAGCAGCCAAGATATCGGCGCGCACCTCTCCACAGATACGCAGTATTTT. This encodes CASSQDIGAHLSTDTQYF.

This rearrangement joins TRBV4-3 to TRBJ1-1; TRBD1 matches 8 bases. Germline-derived CDR1 and CDR2 are LGHNA and YSLEER. The CDR3 loop spans 16 amino acids. The ends lost 3 bases at V and 1 base at J; junction bases unmatched: 7. The CDR3 DNA reads TGCGCCAGCAGCCAGCTCCAGGGGGCAAAGAACACTGAAGCTTTCTTT. Translation: CASSQLQGAKNTEAFF.

Ten or more counts support this clonotype. The chain joins TRBV7-2 to TRBJ1-2; TRBD1 agrees at 7 bases. The CDR3 has 13 residues. CDR1 and CDR2 from the germline V gene are SGHTA and FQGNSA. V shed 5 bases and J 6 bases; nucleotides not matched to a gene: 6. The CDR3, as DNA: TGTGCCAGCAGCCGGGGGCAGGGGGATGGCTACACCTTC. Translated, it gives CASSRGQGDGYTF. Full variable domain (missing parts from reference TRBV7-2 and TRBJ1-2): GAGVSQSPSNKVTEKGKDVELRCDPISGHTALYWYRQSLGQGLEFLIYFQGNSAPDKSGLPSDRFSAERTGGSVSTLTIQRTQQEDSAVYLCASSRGQGDGYTFGSGTRLTVV.

This clonotype was counted at least ten times. CDR3 DNA sequence: TGTGCCAGCAGCTTAGTCAGCTCCCCAAATTCACCCCTCCACTTT. Its protein is CASSLVSSPNSPLHF. The rearrangement joins TRBV7-2 to TRBJ1-6; no clear D. V dropped 1 base and J dropped 7 bases, with 11 bases sitting between them. The germline gives CDR1 SGHTA, CDR2 FQGNSA. The CDR3 is made up of 15 amino acids. Together with reference TRBV7-2 and TRBJ1-6, the CDR3 gives the full variable domain: GAGVSQSPSNKVTEKGKDVELRCDPISGHTALYWYRQSLGQGLEFLIYFQGNSAPDKSGLPSDRFSAERTGGSVSTLTIQRTQQEDSAVYLCASSLVSSPNSPLHFGNGTRLTVT.

This clonotype was counted a few times. The V gene is TRBV5-1, the J gene TRBJ2-1; 15 nucleotides agree with TRBD2. Trimming removed 4 bases from V and 8 bases from J; junction bases left unmatched: 10. Germline V gene sequence: CDR1 SGHRS, CDR2 YFSETQ. The CDR3 sequence is 17 residues long. The CDR3 DNA follows: TGCGCCAGCAGCCCACGCCCGGGACTAGCGGGGGGTGATGAGCAGTTCTTC. Translating it yields CASSPRPGLAGGDEQFF.

This clonotype showed up many times. The chain is built from TRBV7-2 and TRBJ2-1, with D possibly TRBD2 on 6 matching bases. This CDR3 is built from 15 residues. CDR1 and CDR2 (germline): SGHTA, FQGNSA. V shed 0 bases and J shed 10 bases, with 16 bases lying between them. Here the CDR3 reads CASSLAFRQGGEQFF. CDR3 coding DNA: TGTGCCAGCAGCTTAGCGTTTAGGCAGGGAGGAGAGCAGTTCTTC. The full variable domain, completed using reference TRBV7-2 and TRBJ2-1, is GAGVSQSPSNKVTEKGKDVELRCDPISGHTALYWYRQSLGQGLEFLIYFQGNSAPDKSGLPSDRFSAERTGGSVSTLTIQRTQQEDSAVYLCASSLAFRQGGEQFFGPGTRLTVL.

The chain has TRBV5-1 and TRBJ2-5; 7 bases agree with TRBD1. CDR1 is SGHRS, CDR2 YFSETQ, per germline. Losses at the gene ends were 2 bases for V and 1 base for J; bases not matched to a gene: 2. The length of the CDR3 is 14 residues. The CDR3 DNA reads TGCGCCAGCAGCTTCGGGACAGTCCAAGAGACCCAGTACTTC. It encodes CASSFGTVQETQYF.

This clonotype showed up many times. The rearrangement joins TRBV7-2 to TRBJ1-2; 8 bases line up with TRBD1. With 1 base clipped from V and 0 bases from J, the junction kept 1 base outside the gene matches. This CDR3 spans 15 amino acids. The germline gives CDR1 SGHTA, CDR2 FQGNSA. The CDR3 spells CASSLETGANYGYTF. CDR3 sequence (DNA): TGTGCCAGCAGCTTAGAGACAGGGGCTAACTATGGCTACACCTTC.

A few counts support this clonotype. This sequence joins TRBV29-1 and TRBJ2-2; 8 bases fit TRBD1. The length of the CDR3 is 14 residues. Per the germline V gene, CDR1 is SQVTM and CDR2 is ANQGSEA. The J segment lost 0 bases and the V segment lost 4 bases, leaving 1 base of the junction unmatched. The CDR3 region is CSVGTGTNTGELFF. The CDR3 region has the DNA TGCAGCGTTGGGACAGGGACGAACACCGGGGAGCTGTTTTTT.

This clonotype was picked up many times. The chain couples TRBV12-3 or TRBV12-4 to TRBJ1-1; the D is unclear. The ends were cut back, 3 bases at V and 8 bases at J, with 7 bases in the middle. The CDR3 contains 11 residues. The CDR3 loop is CASSFVTEAFF. The CDR3 nucleotides are TGTGCCAGCAGTTTTGTTACAGAAGCTTTCTTT.

This clonotype has at least ten counts. The chain has TRBV6-2 or TRBV6-3 and TRBJ2-1; tentatively, D is TRBD2 (5 bases). Trimming shortened V by 0 bases and J by 8 bases, and 17 bases separated the two germline ends. This CDR3 comprises 16 residues. Germline V gives CDR1 MNHEY, CDR2 SVGEGT. The CDR3 sequence is CASSYSLSGTSHEQFF. The CDR3 DNA reads as TGTGCCAGCAGTTACTCCTTGTCTGGCACTAGTCATGAGCAGTTCTTC.

This clonotype showed up many times. The genes are TRBV20-1 and TRBJ1-5; D remains ambiguous. The V end lost 1 base, the J end lost 4 bases, and 14 bases lay between the germline ends. This CDR3 has 15 amino acids. In germline, CDR1 is DFQATT, CDR2 SNEGSKA (reference sequence). CDR3 amino acids: CSARGRGGENQPQHF. CDR3 nucleotide sequence: TGCAGTGCTAGAGGAAGAGGCGGAGAGAATCAGCCCCAGCATTTT.

This chain links TRBV2 with TRBJ1-4; 7 nucleotides align to TRBD1. The junction had 8 bases not matched to a gene; V was cut back by 5 bases and J by 8 bases. Germline V gene sequence: CDR1 SNHLY, CDR2 FYNNEI. The CDR3 runs to 14 residues. CDR3 coding DNA: TGTGCCAGCAGTCGAGGGGGCGTGCGGGAAAAACTGTTTTTT. This gives the protein CASSRGGVREKLFF.

This clonotype came up many times. V is TRBV7-2 and J is TRBJ1-1; D uncertain. V lost 4 bases and J lost 4, with 10 bases in between. From germline, CDR1 is SGHTA and CDR2 FQGNSA. The CDR3 totals 13 residues. CDR3 in DNA: TGTGCCAGCAGCTCTAGGAGGGCCACTGAAGCTTTCTTT. Translation gives CASSSRRATEAFF.

Many counts were recorded for this clonotype. The chain couples TRBV7-2 to TRBJ2-3; no reliable D call. The CDR3 contains 11 residues. V lost 8 bases and J 7 bases, leaving 10 bases between the germline ends. Germline values: CDR1 SGHTA, CDR2 FQGNSA. The CDR3 reads CASGFENTQYF. The CDR3 bases are TGTGCCAGCGGGTTCGAAAATACGCAGTATTTT.

This clonotype was counted many times. V and J are TRBV7-2 and TRBJ2-7; D is possibly TRBD1 (6 bases). CDR3 size: 16 residues. The germline V gene has CDR1 SGHTA and CDR2 FQGNSA. Deletions cut 2 bases from V and 5 bases from J, with 19 bases between. The CDR3 loop is CASSLNPQGIVDEQYF. The DNA for the CDR3 is TGTGCCAGCAGCTTAAATCCACAGGGAATAGTCGACGAGCAGTACTTC. Supplemented by reference TRBV7-2 and TRBJ2-7, the full variable domain reads GAGVSQSPSNKVTEKGKDVELRCDPISGHTALYWYRQSLGQGLEFLIYFQGNSAPDKSGLPSDRFSAERTGGSVSTLTIQRTQQEDSAVYLCASSLNPQGIVDEQYFGPGTRLTVT.

This clonotype came up many times. The chain uses TRBV28 and TRBJ1-2; the match to TRBD1 covers 8 bases. CDR3 length: 14 amino acids. V shed 5 bases, J shed 8 bases, and the junction held 10 bases outside the gene matches. CDR1 MDHEN and CDR2 SYDVKM come from the germline V gene. Written as DNA, the CDR3 is TGTGCCAGCAGTATGGACAGGGCCTCCCAGGGCTACACCTTC. Its protein product is CASSMDRASQGYTF.

Comments on this clonotype: A much larger clone differs by one base, so this may be a read error. The rearrangement joins TRBV7-2 to TRBJ2-7, with D perhaps TRBD1 or TRBD2 (6 bases each). From germline, CDR1 is SGHTA and CDR2 FQGNSA. The germline V and J ends were trimmed by 5 bases and 5 bases, with 19 bases remaining between them. CDR3 length equals 15 residues. The CDR3 is CASSLRWGAGNEQYF. In nucleotides, the CDR3 is TGTGCCAGCAGCCTCAGGTGGGGGGCCGGTAACGAGCAGTACTTC. Filled out from reference TRBV7-2 and TRBJ2-7, the complete variable domain reads GAGVSQSPSNKVTEKGKDVELRCDPISGHTALYWYRQSLGQGLEFLIYFQGNSAPDKSGLPSDRFSAERTGGSVSTLTIQRTQQEDSAVYLCASSLRWGAGNEQYFGPGTRLTVT.

The J gene is TRBJ1-4, the V gene TRBV19; unclear D gene. The germline V gene encodes CDR1 LNHDA and CDR2 SQIVND (reference sequence). The CDR3 covers 13 residues. The V gene lost 8 bases and the J gene lost 4 bases, with 11 bases spanning the gap. As DNA, the CDR3 is TGTGCCAGTCTTTCGTCGCATAATGAAAAACTGTTTTTT. Its protein product is CASLSSHNEKLFF.

This rearrangement joins TRBV27 to TRBJ2-6, with D tentatively TRBD2 (6 bases). The CDR3 contains 16 residues. The V and J ends lost 7 bases and 1 base respectively, with 14 bases between them. Germline V gene lookup returns CDR1 MNHEY and CDR2 SMNVEV (reference sequence). CDR3 DNA sequence: TGTGCCAGCATGCGGCAGGGAGGTTCTGGGGCCAACGTCCTGACTTTC. Its protein product is CASMRQGGSGANVLTF.

There are many counts of this clonotype. The CDR3 sequence is CASSLGTSGAEDTQYF. The CDR3 DNA follows: TGTGCCAGCAGCTTAGGGACTAGCGGGGCCGAAGATACGCAGTATTTT. This sequence joins TRBV11-1 and TRBJ2-3, with 12 bases that match TRBD2. J gave up 5 bases and V 1 base, and 4 bases lay outside the gene matches. The CDR3 extends over 16 amino acids. Germline V gene lookup returns CDR1 SGHAT and CDR2 FQDESV (reference sequence).

DNA of the CDR3: TGTGCCAGCAGTTCCGGACAGGGCGGGCATCAGCCCCAGCATTTT. Protein product: CASSSGQGGHQPQHF. V and J are TRBV12-3 or TRBV12-4 and TRBJ1-5; the match to TRBD1 covers 8 bases. The CDR3 is 15 amino acids. Losses at the gene ends were 4 bases for V and 5 bases for J; bases not matched to a gene: 7.

The rearrangement links TRBV6-2 or TRBV6-3 to TRBJ2-7, with D possibly TRBD1 on 6 matching bases. Germline CDR1 and CDR2: MNHEY and SVGEGT. V shed 7 bases and J shed 5 bases, with 15 bases lying between them. There are 13 residues in the CDR3. CDR3 DNA: TGTGCCAGCAAGGGACAAATTCTTAACGAGCAGTACTTC. Its protein is CASKGQILNEQYF.

Only a few counts were recorded for this clonotype. This chain connects TRBV28 to TRBJ1-6, with 10 nucleotides matching TRBD1. The CDR3 loop spans 18 amino acids. Losses at the gene ends were 3 bases for V and 0 bases for J; bases not matched to a gene: 5. CDR1 is MDHEN, CDR2 SYDVKM, per germline. The CDR3 region is CASSFLGQGSSYNSPLHF. The DNA for the CDR3 is TGTGCCAGCAGTTTCTTGGGACAGGGGAGCTCCTATAATTCACCCCTCCACTTT.

The V and J genes are TRBV20-1 and TRBJ2-1; 7 positions agree with TRBD2. CDR1 DFQATT and CDR2 SNEGSKA come from the germline V gene (reference sequence). After removal of 8 bases from V and 1 base from J, the junction contained 2 bases not matched to a gene. The CDR3 runs 12 residues. Here the CDR3 DNA reads TGCAGTTGGCGGGGGTCCTACAATGAGCAGTTCTTC. It is translated as CSWRGSYNEQFF.

V is TRBV6-6 and J is TRBJ1-4; TRBD1 might be the D (5 bases). The germline V and J ends were trimmed by 4 bases and 0 bases, with 12 bases remaining between them. CDR3 length: 16 amino acids. CDR1 and CDR2 (germline): MNHNY, SVGAGI (reference sequence). The CDR3 sequence is CASSSRQTATNEKLFF. CDR3 nucleotides: TGTGCCAGCAGTTCACGACAGACCGCAACTAATGAAAAACTGTTTTTT.